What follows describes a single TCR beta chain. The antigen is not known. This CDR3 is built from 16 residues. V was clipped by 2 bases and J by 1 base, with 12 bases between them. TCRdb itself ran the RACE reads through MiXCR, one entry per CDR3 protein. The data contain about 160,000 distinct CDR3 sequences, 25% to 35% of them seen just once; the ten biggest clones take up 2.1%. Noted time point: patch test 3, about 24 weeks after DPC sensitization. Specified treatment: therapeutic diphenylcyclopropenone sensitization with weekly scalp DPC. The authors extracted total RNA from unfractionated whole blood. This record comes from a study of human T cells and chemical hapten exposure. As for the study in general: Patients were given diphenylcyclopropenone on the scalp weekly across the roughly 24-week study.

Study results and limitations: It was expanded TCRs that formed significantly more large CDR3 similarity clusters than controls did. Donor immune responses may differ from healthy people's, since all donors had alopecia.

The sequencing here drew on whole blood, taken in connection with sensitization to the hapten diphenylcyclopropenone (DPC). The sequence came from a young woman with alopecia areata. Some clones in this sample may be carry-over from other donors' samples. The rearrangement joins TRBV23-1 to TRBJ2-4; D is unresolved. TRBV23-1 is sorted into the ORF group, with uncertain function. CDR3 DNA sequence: TGCGCCAGCAGTCAAGTCGGTTCCCCGGCCAAAAACATTCAGTACTTC. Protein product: CASSQVGSPAKNIQYF.